The 30 T cell receptor beta chains presented below share a single source sample, sequenced in a study of CD8 T cells in Susac syndrome. Random hexamers served to reverse transcribe about 0.45 to 1 ug RNA. MiXCR, run by TCRdb on the immunoSEQ multiplex PCR reads, gives a single entry per CDR3 protein. Among 150,000 to 250,000 distinct CDR3 sequences, 90% to 95% were seen once, and the ten largest hold 0.093%. Material for sequencing was CD4+ T cells from PBMCs. These receptors originate from a human donor with multiple sclerosis.

The chain recombines TRBV7-9 with TRBJ2-2; D may be TRBD2 (6 bases). CDR1 is SEHNR, CDR2 FQNEAQ, per germline (reference sequence). The CDR3 loop spans 16 amino acids. Trimming removed 0 bases at V and 6 bases at J, with 14 bases between. CDR3 bases: TGTGCCAGCAGCTTAGCGCTGACGGGAGCGGCCGGGGAGCTGTTTTTT. This translates into CASSLALTGAAGELFF.

The chain uses TRBV20-1 and TRBJ1-1; D not certain. V lost 8 bases and J lost 1, with 8 bases in between. The CDR3 totals 11 residues. CDR1 and CDR2 from the germline V gene are DFQATT and SNEGSKA (reference sequence). CDR3 sequence reads: CSSHRNTEAFF. The CDR3 DNA is TGCAGTTCCCACCGGAACACTGAAGCTTTCTTT.

CDR3 region: CASSLAPDSWSSYNEQFF. DNA of the CDR3: TGTGCCAGCAGCTTAGCACCAGACAGTTGGTCCTCCTACAATGAGCAGTTCTTC. This chain connects TRBV7-9 to TRBJ2-1; the D gene is possibly TRBD1 (5 bases). Trimming removed 0 bases at V and 0 bases at J, with 15 bases between. The CDR3 contains 18 residues. CDR1 and CDR2 from the germline V gene are SEHNR and FQNEAQ (reference sequence).

This chain links TRBV6-6 with TRBJ1-2; D is ambiguous. The CDR3 covers 14 residues. Looked up from germline, CDR1 is MNHNY and CDR2 is SVGAGI (reference sequence). V was cut by 2 bases and J by 5 bases, with 12 bases left in between. The CDR3 protein is CASSYIRSLYGYTF. DNA of the CDR3: TGTGCCAGCAGTTACATACGGAGTCTATATGGCTACACCTTC.

This rearrangement joins TRBV29-1 to TRBJ1-2, with D maybe TRBD1 (6 bases). Germline V gene data show CDR1 as SQVTM and CDR2 as ANQGSEA. The CDR3 totals 15 residues. Deletions cut 5 bases from V and 4 bases from J, with 20 bases between. This CDR3 reads CSVSTGGYRGYGYTF. DNA for the CDR3: TGCAGCGTTTCGACAGGTGGTTATCGGGGCTATGGCTACACCTTC.

This chain links TRBV9 with TRBJ1-1, with 7 bases matching TRBD1. Germline values: CDR1 SGDLS, CDR2 YYNGEE. The V gene end was trimmed by 4 bases and the J gene end by 2 bases; junction bases not matched to a gene: 8. The length of the CDR3 is 15 residues. CDR3 region: CASSKRQGVNTEAFF. The DNA for the CDR3 is TGTGCCAGCAGCAAAAGACAGGGAGTTAACACTGAAGCTTTCTTT.

The chain couples TRBV30 to TRBJ2-3, with D maybe TRBD2 (7 bases). Germline CDR1 is GTSNPN and CDR2 is SVGIG (reference sequence). V was shortened by 3 bases and J by 5 bases, with 15 bases between the two germline ends. The CDR3 runs 14 residues. The CDR3 bases are TGTGCCTGGAGGTTCGCGGGGGCAGTAGATACGCAGTATTTT. It specifies CAWRFAGAVDTQYF.

V and J are TRBV14 and TRBJ1-2, with no clear D. Germline-derived CDR1 and CDR2 are SGHDN and FVKESK. This CDR3 has 11 residues. Trimming removed 0 bases at V and 13 bases at J, with 9 bases between. This chain's CDR3 is CASSQDLPATF. CDR3 nucleotide sequence: TGTGCCAGCAGCCAAGATCTCCCCGCCACCTTC.

The V call is TRBV7-9, the J call TRBJ2-5, with D possibly being TRBD2 (6 bases). The CDR3 runs 16 residues. The V gene's germline CDR1 is SEHNR and CDR2 FQNEAQ (reference sequence). Between the trimmed V and J ends, which lost 1 base and 0 bases, there was a span of 12 bases. The CDR3 coding sequence is TGTGCCAGCAGCTTAGGCCAGCGGGCAGACCAAGAGACCCAGTACTTC. This codes for CASSLGQRADQETQYF.

This sequence joins TRBV27 and TRBJ1-2, with D possibly matching TRBD1 (6 bases). V was pared by 5 bases and J by 1 base, with 8 bases between. CDR1 is MNHEY, CDR2 SMNVEV, per germline (reference sequence). This CDR3 is built from 13 residues. For the CDR3, the DNA is TGTGCCAGCAGTAAACAGGGTAACTATGGCTACACCTTC. This codes for CASSKQGNYGYTF.

The chain has TRBV28 and TRBJ2-7; 7 bases match TRBD2. Germline lookup yields CDR1 MDHEN and CDR2 SYDVKM. With V trimmed by 6 bases and J by 5 bases, 10 bases remained unmatched. CDR3 length equals 14 residues. The CDR3 region is CASRPGGIGHEQYF. CDR3 sequence (DNA): TGTGCCAGCAGACCCGGGGGGATAGGGCACGAGCAGTACTTC.

This chain links TRBV3-1 with TRBJ2-7; possible D gene TRBD1, 5 bases. The CDR3 length is 17 residues. Deletions cut 4 bases from V and 0 bases from J, with 19 bases between. Looked up from germline, CDR1 is LGHDT and CDR2 is YNNKEL (reference sequence). CDR3: CASSPKGWTLPSYEQYF. In DNA form, the CDR3 reads TGTGCCAGCAGCCCAAAGGGTTGGACACTCCCCTCCTACGAGCAGTACTTC.

This chain connects TRBV20-1 to TRBJ2-5; weak D call: TRBD1 (6 bases). CDR1 is DFQATT and CDR2 is SNEGSKA in the germline V gene (reference sequence). V was trimmed by 6 bases and J by 3 bases, leaving 20 bases between them. This CDR3 region has 15 residues. CDR3 in amino acids: CSARVPGEWKETQYF. In DNA form, the CDR3 reads TGCAGTGCGAGGGTGCCAGGGGAATGGAAAGAGACCCAGTACTTC.

In this sample, this clonotype turned up once. This chain connects TRBV3-1 to TRBJ1-2; D remains ambiguous. There are 15 residues in the CDR3. V lost 0 bases and J lost 0, with 8 bases in between. Germline V lookup: CDR1 LGHDT, CDR2 YNNKEL (reference sequence). The CDR3: CASSQDRRSNYGYTF. The CDR3 DNA reads as TGTGCCAGCAGCCAAGATAGGAGATCTAACTATGGCTACACCTTC.

The chain uses TRBV6-2 or TRBV6-3 and TRBJ2-1, with TRBD2 matching 9 bases. The CDR3 consists of 15 residues. Trimming removed 6 bases from V and 1 base from J; junction bases left unmatched: 4. The V gene's germline CDR1 is MNHEY and CDR2 SVGEGT. The CDR3 region is CASRIAGASYNEQFF. CDR3 nucleotide sequence: TGTGCCAGCAGGATAGCGGGAGCGTCCTACAATGAGCAGTTCTTC.

The DNA of the CDR3 is TGCAGTGCTAGAGGGCGACAGGGGCACGGCTACACCTTC. Amino acids: CSARGRQGHGYTF. The V and J genes are TRBV20-1 and TRBJ1-2; 8 nucleotides match TRBD1. The CDR3 sequence is 13 residues long. The V gene's germline CDR1 is DFQATT and CDR2 SNEGSKA (reference sequence). With 1 base clipped from V and 8 bases from J, the junction kept 6 bases outside the gene matches.

This clonotype was counted once. J is TRBJ1-2 and V is TRBV30; TRBD1 matches 10 bases. The V and J ends lost 8 bases and 4 bases, in that order; junction bases with no gene match: 4. CDR1 is GTSNPN and CDR2 is SVGIG in the germline V gene (reference sequence). The CDR3 spans 12 residues. The CDR3 nucleotides are TGTGCCGGACAGGGGGTCCCCTATGGCTACACCTTC. Translation: CAGQGVPYGYTF.

This clonotype was found once. The chain is built from TRBV20-1 and TRBJ2-7; D is ambiguous. Trimming left V 0 bases short and J 0 bases short, with 9 bases between. The CDR3 length is 14 residues. CDR1 and CDR2 from the germline V gene are DFQATT and SNEGSKA (reference sequence). CDR3 sequence: CSAREEASSYEQYF. For the CDR3, the DNA is TGCAGTGCTAGAGAAGAGGCGAGCTCCTACGAGCAGTACTTC.

The CDR3 region has the DNA TGCAGTGCCCCTAATGCGGGACAGAGCTACGAGCAGTACTTC. The encoded protein is CSAPNAGQSYEQYF. The V and J genes are TRBV20-1 and TRBJ2-7, with D possibly matching TRBD1 (7 bases). CDR1 is DFQATT and CDR2 is SNEGSKA in the germline V gene (reference sequence). The CDR3 covers 14 residues. V gave up 6 bases and J gave up 3 bases, with 18 bases separating them.

The genes are TRBV7-9 and TRBJ2-7; D remains ambiguous. Germline loops: CDR1 SEHNR, CDR2 FQNEAQ (reference sequence). The CDR3 extends over 12 amino acids. The germline V and J ends were trimmed by 6 bases and 0 bases, with 6 bases remaining between them. In DNA form, the CDR3 reads TGTGCCAGCAGAGGGATCTCCTACGAGCAGTACTTC. This encodes CASRGISYEQYF.

The chain uses TRBV20-1 and TRBJ2-1, with 7 positions matching TRBD2. The CDR3 totals 14 residues. From germline, CDR1 is DFQATT and CDR2 SNEGSKA (reference sequence). With 4 bases clipped from V and 6 bases from J, the junction kept 9 bases outside the gene matches. The CDR3 loop reads CSATSGAEVNEQFF. Here the CDR3 DNA reads TGCAGTGCTACTAGCGGAGCCGAGGTCAATGAGCAGTTCTTC.

V gene TRBV5-1 combines with J gene TRBJ2-1; 15 nucleotides agree with TRBD2. The trim removed 4 bases at V and 12 bases at J, leaving 5 bases unmatched. Germline-derived CDR1 and CDR2 are SGHRS and YFSETQ. The CDR3 length is 14 residues. This CDR3 is CASSPGLAGGRQFF. The CDR3, as DNA: TGCGCCAGCAGCCCGGGACTAGCGGGGGGTCGGCAGTTCTTC. The full variable domain, rest sourced from reference TRBV5-1 and TRBJ2-1, is KAGVTQTPRYLIKTRGQQVTLSCSPISGHRSVSWYQQTPGQGLQFLFEYFSETQRNKGNFPGRFSGRQFSNSRSEMNVSTLELGDSALYLCASSPGLAGGRQFFGPGTRLTVL.

V and J are TRBV29-1 and TRBJ1-1, with D perhaps matching TRBD1 (6 bases). Trimming cost V 6 bases and J 1 base, with 15 bases left between them. The CDR3 loop spans 14 amino acids. Germline V gene lookup returns CDR1 SQVTM and CDR2 ANQGSEA. CDR3 coding DNA: TGCAGCGTCTTCCCGGGACAAAGGAACACTGAAGCTTTCTTT. This gives the protein CSVFPGQRNTEAFF.

This rearrangement joins TRBV5-4 to TRBJ1-2, with a tentative D call TRBD1 (5 bases). The CDR3 has 14 amino acids. Germline CDR1 SGHNT, CDR2 YYREEE (reference sequence). Between the trimmed V and J ends, which lost 4 bases and 6 bases, there was a span of 16 bases. The CDR3 DNA reads as TGTGCCAGCAGCACGGGGGTCGAACGCGATGGCTACACCTTC. Amino acid sequence: CASSTGVERDGYTF.

The V call is TRBV3-1, the J call TRBJ1-4, with TRBD1 as a possible D gene (6 bases). V was trimmed by 1 base and J by 7 bases, leaving 10 bases between them. The CDR3 extends over 14 amino acids. Germline loops: CDR1 LGHDT, CDR2 YNNKEL (reference sequence). In DNA, the CDR3 is TGTGCCAGCAGCCAAGCGGGGGGGCCTGAAAAACTGTTTTTT. It is translated as CASSQAGGPEKLFF.

The chain recombines TRBV5-6 with TRBJ2-1; D may be TRBD2 (6 bases). V was trimmed by 5 bases and J by 2 bases, leaving 14 bases between them. This CDR3 is 15 amino acids long. Germline V gives CDR1 SGHDT, CDR2 YYEEEE. In DNA form, the CDR3 reads TGTGCCAGCAGTCGCTGGGGGGACCCCTACAATGAGCAGTTCTTC. It specifies CASSRWGDPYNEQFF.

V gene TRBV20-1 combines with J gene TRBJ2-7; 10 bases map to TRBD2. Germline V lookup: CDR1 DFQATT, CDR2 SNEGSKA (reference sequence). Trimming took 6 bases from V and 0 from J; bases not matched to a gene: 5. CDR3 length: 14 amino acids. CDR3 in amino acids: CSAPGLASSYEQYF. The CDR3 DNA reads TGCAGTGCCCCGGGACTAGCGTCCTCCTACGAGCAGTACTTC.

This rearrangement joins TRBV6-5 to TRBJ2-5, with TRBD2 identical over 7 bases. J was trimmed by 5 bases and V by 4 bases; bases with no gene match: 7. Germline CDR1 and CDR2: MNHEY and SVGAGI. The CDR3 consists of 14 residues. The CDR3 spells CASSSSVGGETQYF. CDR3 nucleotide sequence: TGTGCCAGCAGTTCCTCGGTGGGGGGGGAGACCCAGTACTTC.

The chain links TRBV29-1 to TRBJ2-1; unclear D gene. The V end lost 5 bases, the J end lost 2 bases, and 7 bases lay between the germline ends. Per the germline V gene, CDR1 is SQVTM and CDR2 is ANQGSEA. The CDR3 has 12 residues. The chain's CDR3 is CSVLAPYNEQFF. The CDR3 DNA follows: TGCAGCGTTCTGGCGCCCTACAATGAGCAGTTCTTC.

V usage is TRBV20-1 and J usage is TRBJ2-1, with D perhaps matching TRBD1 (6 bases). The germline V and J ends were trimmed by 2 bases and 4 bases, with 12 bases remaining between them. Germline V gives CDR1 DFQATT, CDR2 SNEGSKA (reference sequence). This CDR3 has 14 residues. The CDR3 protein is CSARLQGPYNEQFF. DNA for the CDR3: TGCAGTGCTAGACTCCAGGGGCCTTACAATGAGCAGTTCTTC.